The present T cell receptor (beta chain) was sequenced within a study of cytomegalovirus exposure and HLA in healthy donors (dated by TCRdb to about 2017). General notes on the study: An earlier analysis of roughly 500 of the donors reported roughly 270 Gb of sequence data and 117 million unique TCR beta sequences from some 180 million T cells. A later analysis re-analyzed previously published TCR beta repertoires from 666 donors and added high-resolution HLA genotyping to study TCR occurrence patterns. All discovery cohort repertoires had been generated on a single sequencing platform. The study profiled the T cell repertoires of hundreds of subjects by immunosequencing and related them to cytomegalovirus serostatus. Approximately 300 gigabases of sequencing data and approximately 92 million unique TCR sequences made up an early release that covered nearly 650 HLA-typed donors. About 5 DR-DQ haplotypes were handled as single units for association and clustering, since linkage in the cohort was strong. Among the approximately 420 genotyped donors, approximately 77% belonged to the genetic ancestry cluster associated with self-reported Caucasian donors. On average, approximately 250,000 unique TCR beta nucleotide sequences were sequenced per donor among 398 genotyped donors of the cohort, with roughly 20% of those sequences being non-productive. The study aimed to test whether signatures of past pathogen exposure could be identified by cataloging public T cell receptors. A separate validation cohort of roughly 130 different subjects was used in addition to the roughly 700-subject first cohort. An earlier analysis of several hundred of the donors used high-throughput TCR beta sequencing to judge whether each TCR beta V gene segment behaved as functional or pseudogenic. To predict cytomegalovirus infection status, the study combined high-throughput TCR immunosequencing, statistical association of individual TCRs with disease status, and machine learning. The later analysis used no new phenotypic data to find candidate immune exposures, relying instead on TCR beta sequences and their occurrence across donors. A later genetic analysis used genome-wide SNP genotypes for about 65% of the roughly 670 donors, treating that subset as a discovery cohort. Alongside the repertoire data, information on donor age, sex, ethnicity and CMV serostatus was compiled. HLA typing included class I and class II loci at four-digit resolution. Typing coverage differed by locus: A, B, C, DRB1 and DQB1 were typed in about 620-640 donors, DQA1 in roughly 500, DPA1 in 600 to 610, and DPB1 in around 490.

What the study reported, not specific to this receptor: Presence/absence analyses assumed roughly uniform sequencing depth across donors, an assumption that may not hold. Immune exposure information for the cohort was limited to CMV serostatus. A later analysis associated approximately 17,000 TCR beta sequences with specific HLA alleles at a false discovery rate of 0.05. While some public TCRs were present in many individuals, most TCR sequences turned up only very rarely across donors. A group of highly shared sequence variants was considered likely to be a technical artifact of the sequencing pipeline. This cohort had only TCR beta chains sequenced, and the lack of alpha or paired-chain data limited which features could be detected. In a later genetic analysis, fewer N-insertions in productive TCRs were reported among donors in an Asian-associated ancestry cluster than the 666-donor mean. In a later analysis, several top co-occurrence clusters were reported to appear linked to parvovirus B19, influenza, CMV and Epstein-Barr virus. In an earlier analysis of over 550 of the donors, most TCR beta V segments were observed in productive rearrangements about 87% or about 30% of the time, broadly matching IMGT annotations. A later analysis found that HLA-associated TCR beta chains were more clonally expanded and had lower generation probabilities than equally common non-associated chains. In a later analysis, most CMV-associated TCR beta chains were found to appear HLA-restricted, with HLA associations seemingly driven largely by CMV exposure. The classifier was reported to diagnose cytomegalovirus status with high specificity and sensitivity in both the original and validation cohorts. The authors suggested that the approach could potentially be extended to other disease states and immunological phenotypes. A later genetic analysis associated a missense DCLRE1C variant with V-gene and J-gene trimming of TCR beta chains, and an independent cohort replicated the association. In a later analysis, the rate of TCR association differed among HLA loci, with DRB1 alleles having the most associated TCRs and HLA-C alleles having the fewest. Three of the identified cytomegalovirus-associated TCR beta chains were confirmed in vitro to be specific for cytomegalovirus antigens. A further reported finding was that TCR beta sequences accurately predicted the HLA-A and HLA-B alleles for most subjects in the first cohort. In the study, approximately 150 TCR beta chains were listed as associated with cytomegalovirus. Linkage disequilibrium might explain the correlated functional status among segregating V segments, but an unknown experimental factor could not be ruled out. Because counts were too low, 15 to 20 rarely observed V segments, including chromosome 9 orphons, were excluded from the earlier analysis of several hundred of the donors. When HLA alleles, especially DR and DQ, strongly co-occurred, TCR associations were difficult to assign to individual alleles. Because HLA typing was missing for some donors at each locus, association tests included only the typed subset. The 87-base-pair reads could not distinguish some IMGT-functional V segments, including TRBV6-2 and TRBV6-3, so those segments were excluded.

The CDR3 has 12 amino acids, counting the end cysteine and phenylalanine. CDR3 DNA is the only sequence kept; it has 36 bases, read in frame from the first base. CDR1 GTSNPN and CDR2 SVGIG were looked up in the germline V gene (reference sequence). The V and J ends are trimmed by 8 bases and 6 bases, leaving 11 bases between them. The cohort consisted of 650 to 700 healthy bone marrow donors. At the time of sampling, all cohort members were nominally healthy, though unrecorded immune exposures were likely present. The donor was CMV seropositive and belonged to the group of 270 or so seropositive cohort members. A peripheral blood sample was collected from each donor, and TCR beta sequencing was performed on peripheral blood mononuclear cells. The Qiagen DNeasy Blood Extraction Kit was used to extract genomic DNA from the blood cell samples. A note on this clone: This clone's antigen is unknown. Nothing much larger sits one base from this clone, and base qualities are not available.

Library preparation was by the immunoSEQ multiplex PCR assay. For the multiplex PCR, a mixture combining 60 forward primers for TCR Vbeta segments and 13 reverse primers for TCR Jbeta segments was used. A multiplex PCR assay on genomic DNA amplified the CDR3 region of rearranged TCR beta genes. On the Illumina HiSeq System, the amplified TCR beta libraries were sequenced as 87-base-pair reads. In the paper's pipeline: A later analysis counted approximately 84 million unique TCR beta chains across the 700 or so repertoires, and some 11 million of these chains were shared by at least two donors. To remove PCR and sequencing errors, raw reads were error-corrected and collapsed into unique sequences using a nearest-neighbor algorithm that merged closely related sequences. CDR3 sequences were aligned to IMGT reference sequences to assign V, D and J gene segments. For a sequence to be retained, a match of at least six nucleotides to both a V gene segment and a J gene segment was required. A rearrangement counted as productive if the CDR3 had no stop codons and remained in frame with V and J, and every other rearrangement counted as non-productive. Following IMGT convention, CDR3 was defined as the stretch from the second conserved V-encoded cysteine to the conserved J-encoded phenylalanine. The earlier analysis of some 540 of the donors excluded any sequence lacking an unambiguous match to a single V gene segment. An earlier analysis of around 600 of the donors classified V segments as functional when productive rearrangements were above 56.7% and as segregating when the standard deviation between donors was above 5%. To diagnose cytomegalovirus status from the catalog of TCR beta chain sequences, a statistical classification framework was built. In a later analysis, TCR nucleotide sequences were compared against IMGT/GENE-DB human TR gene sequences so that V and J genes could be assigned. Using the TCRdist pipeline, a later analysis assigned CDR3 sequences along with most-parsimonious VDJ recombination scenarios. A later analysis defined each TCR beta chain by its CDR3 amino acid sequence plus V-gene family, and excluded reads lacking a unique V-gene family. A later analysis removed 592 highly shared, low-generation-probability nucleotide sequences to deal with suspected cross-contamination and a sequencing artifact. For each public chain, a later analysis derived a clonal expansion index from normalized ranks of inferred template counts within each repertoire. A later analysis computed generation probabilities with a VDJ recombination model fitted to out-of-frame rearrangements, and checked the results against IGoR. A later analysis scored TCR-TCR, TCR-HLA and TCR-CMV co-occurrence with hypergeometric tests, applying a repertoire-size bias correction to TCR pairs. To estimate false discovery rates, a later analysis permuted the HLA or CMV assignments 20 times. In a later analysis, co-occurring TCRs were grouped using DBSCAN, with TCRdist sequence similarity added in when clustering inside HLA-allele-positive subsets. Repertoires with fewer than 30,000 or more than 120,000 public chains, plus five repertoires with anomalous nucleotide sharing, were excluded from co-occurrence clustering. Imported from immuneACCESS, the table was reduced by TCRdb to in-frame sequences with V and J called. These copies leave out some clones; in studies compared against another copy, an unresolved V gene accounts for under half, and the cause of the remainder is not known. Clone size and V and J calls were adopted from that table, with D and trimming inferred from the DNA. This sample comprises 150,000 to 200,000 clones, about three quarters of them detected only once. In total, the top ten clones hold approximately 4.6% of the sample.

Sequencing input: PBMCs. The sequence came from a man between 18 and 35 years old in good health and CMV-seropositive. This chain is built from TRBV30 and TRBJ1-6; a tentative D match to TRBD1 spans 5 bases. In nucleotides, the sequence is TGTGCCGGTGGGGCCTCTAATTCACCCCTCCACTTT. This sequence encodes CAGGASNSPLHF.